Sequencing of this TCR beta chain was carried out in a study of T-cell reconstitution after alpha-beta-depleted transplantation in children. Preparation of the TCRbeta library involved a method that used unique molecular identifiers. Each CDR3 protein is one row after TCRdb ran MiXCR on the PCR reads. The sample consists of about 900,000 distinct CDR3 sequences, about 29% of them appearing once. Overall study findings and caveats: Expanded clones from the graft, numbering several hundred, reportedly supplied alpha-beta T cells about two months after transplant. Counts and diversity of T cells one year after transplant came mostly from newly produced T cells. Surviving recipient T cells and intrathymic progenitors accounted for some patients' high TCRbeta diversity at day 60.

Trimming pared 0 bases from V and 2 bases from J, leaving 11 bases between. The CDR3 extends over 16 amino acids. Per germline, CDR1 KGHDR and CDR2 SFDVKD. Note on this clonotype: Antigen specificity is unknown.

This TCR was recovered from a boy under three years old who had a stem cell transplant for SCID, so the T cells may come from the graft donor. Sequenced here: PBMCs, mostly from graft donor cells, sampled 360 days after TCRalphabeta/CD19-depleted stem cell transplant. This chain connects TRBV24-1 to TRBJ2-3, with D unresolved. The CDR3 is CATSDLPSGATDTQYF. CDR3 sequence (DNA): TGTGCCACCAGTGATTTGCCCAGTGGAGCCACAGATACGCAGTATTTT.